This T cell receptor beta chain emerged from a study of shared clonotypes between healthy human individuals. On the study more broadly: In total, the donors were a couple of women and a few men aged 18 to 49.

Trimming took 4 bases from V and 9 from J, leaving 13 bases between them. The CDR3 has 12 residues. The V gene's germline CDR1 is MNHEY and CDR2 SMNVEV (reference sequence). This clone appeared once. The study drew all its donors from Caucasian adults living in Nashville, Tennessee. Deep-level assay runs were performed. 250 to 350 ng DNA, tens of thousands of T cell genomes, went into unsorted PBMC replicate PCRs. Generated by immunoSEQ multiplex PCR, the TCRdb table keeps only in-frame clones and is missing some. The sample has roughly 500,000 clones; about 84% are singletons. V usage is TRBV27 and J usage is TRBJ2-7; D is unclear. The sequenced sample consisted of PBMCs. This sequence was found in a woman in her forties in good health. Some clones in this sample may be carry-over from other donors' samples. CDR3 nucleotides: TGTGCCAGCAGTTCTCAAAGTAGGTCGCAGTACTTC. It is translated as CASSSQSRSQYF.